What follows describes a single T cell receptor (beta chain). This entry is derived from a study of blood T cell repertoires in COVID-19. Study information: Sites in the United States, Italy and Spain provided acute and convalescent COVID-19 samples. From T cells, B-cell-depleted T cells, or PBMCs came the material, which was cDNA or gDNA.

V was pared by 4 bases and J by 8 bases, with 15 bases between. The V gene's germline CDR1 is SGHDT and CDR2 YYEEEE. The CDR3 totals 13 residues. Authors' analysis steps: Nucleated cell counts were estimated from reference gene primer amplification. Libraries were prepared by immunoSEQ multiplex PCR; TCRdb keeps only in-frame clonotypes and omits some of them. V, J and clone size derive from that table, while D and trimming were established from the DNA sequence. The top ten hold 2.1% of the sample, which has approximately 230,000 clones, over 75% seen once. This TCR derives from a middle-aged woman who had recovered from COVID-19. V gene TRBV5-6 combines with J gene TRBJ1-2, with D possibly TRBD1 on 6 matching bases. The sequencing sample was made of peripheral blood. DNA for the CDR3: TGTGCCAGCAGCCGCGGACAGTCTTGGGGCTACACCTTC. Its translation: CASSRGQSWGYTF.